This T cell receptor beta chain stems from a study of technical replicates of blood from a handful of donors. Using immunoSEQ multiplex PCR, the repertoire was profiled, and TCRdb retains in-frame clones only, with some absent. Here the sample spans about 57,000 clones, about 87% being singletons. Trimming cost V 3 bases and J 6 bases, with 7 bases left between them. The germline gives CDR1 KGHSH, CDR2 LQKENI. The CDR3 contains 12 residues. The sequencing input was PBMCs. The receptor's source is a human donor in good health. Some clones in this sample may be carry-over from other donors' samples. The V and J genes are TRBV18 and TRBJ2-3; D not certain. CDR3 bases: TGTGCCAGCTCACCCAGGTTGGATACGCAGTATTTT. Amino acid sequence: CASSPRLDTQYF.